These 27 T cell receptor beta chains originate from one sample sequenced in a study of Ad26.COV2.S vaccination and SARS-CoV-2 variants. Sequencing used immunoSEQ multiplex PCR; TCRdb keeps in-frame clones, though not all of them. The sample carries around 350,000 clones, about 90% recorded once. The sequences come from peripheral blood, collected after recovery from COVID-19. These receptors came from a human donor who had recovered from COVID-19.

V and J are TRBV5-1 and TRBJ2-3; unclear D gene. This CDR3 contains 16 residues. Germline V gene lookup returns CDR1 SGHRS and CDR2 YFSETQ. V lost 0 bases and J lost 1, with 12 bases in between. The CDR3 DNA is TGCGCCAGCAGCTTGGAAGGTGGGTTGGGCACAGATACGCAGTATTTT. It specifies CASSLEGGLGTDTQYF.

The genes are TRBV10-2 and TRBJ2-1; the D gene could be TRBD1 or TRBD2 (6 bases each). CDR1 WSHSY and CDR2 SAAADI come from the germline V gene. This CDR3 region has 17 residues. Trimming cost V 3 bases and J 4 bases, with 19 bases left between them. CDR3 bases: TGCGCCAGCAGTGACCCGTCGAGGAGGGGGAATTACAATGAGCAGTTCTTC. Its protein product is CASSDPSRRGNYNEQFF.

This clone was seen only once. The CDR3 DNA reads as TGTGCCAGTAGTATTCGGACTAGCGGGGGGGGGAGCACAGATACGCAGTATTTT. It is translated as CASSIRTSGGGSTDTQYF. The chain is built from TRBV19 and TRBJ2-3, with TRBD2 matching 15 bases. CDR1 LNHDA and CDR2 SQIVND come from the germline V gene (reference sequence). J lost 0 bases, V lost 3 bases, and 4 bases had no gene match. The CDR3 has 18 amino acids. The full variable domain, its missing parts supplied by reference TRBV19 and TRBJ2-3, is DGGITQSPKYLFRKEGQNVTLSCEQNLNHDAMYWYRQDPGQGLRLIYYSQIVNDFQKGDIAEGYSVSREKKESFPLTVTSAQKNPTAFYLCASSIRTSGGGSTDTQYFGPGTRLTVL.

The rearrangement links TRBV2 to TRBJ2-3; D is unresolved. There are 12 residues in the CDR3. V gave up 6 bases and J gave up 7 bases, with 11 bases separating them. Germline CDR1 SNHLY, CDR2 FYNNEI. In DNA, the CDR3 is TGTGCCAGCAGGGGATTTGTTTATACGCAGTATTTT. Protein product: CASRGFVYTQYF.

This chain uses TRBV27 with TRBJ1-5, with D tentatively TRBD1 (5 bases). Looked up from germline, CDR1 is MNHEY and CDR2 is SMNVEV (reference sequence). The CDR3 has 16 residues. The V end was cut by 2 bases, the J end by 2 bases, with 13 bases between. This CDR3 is CASSLRRGSGNQPQHF. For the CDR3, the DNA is TGTGCCAGCAGTTTAAGGAGGGGCAGCGGCAATCAGCCCCAGCATTTT.

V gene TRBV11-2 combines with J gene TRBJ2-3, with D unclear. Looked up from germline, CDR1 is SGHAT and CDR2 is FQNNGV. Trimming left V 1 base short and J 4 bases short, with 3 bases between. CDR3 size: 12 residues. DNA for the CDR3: TGTGCCAGCAGCTTAGTTTCAGATACGCAGTATTTT. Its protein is CASSLVSDTQYF.

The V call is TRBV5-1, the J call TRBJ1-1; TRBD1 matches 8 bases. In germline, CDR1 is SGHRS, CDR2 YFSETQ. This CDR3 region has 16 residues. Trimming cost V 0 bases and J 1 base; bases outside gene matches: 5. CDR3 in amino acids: CASSLAQGARNTEAFF. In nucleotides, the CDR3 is TGCGCCAGCAGCTTGGCGCAGGGGGCGCGGAACACTGAAGCTTTCTTT.

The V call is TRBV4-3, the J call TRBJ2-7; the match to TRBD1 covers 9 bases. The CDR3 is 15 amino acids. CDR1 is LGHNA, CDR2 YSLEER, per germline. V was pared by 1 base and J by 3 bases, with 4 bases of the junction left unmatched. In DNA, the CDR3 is TGCGCCAGCAGCCAAGGAGGGACAGGGCGCTACGAGCAGTACTTC. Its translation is CASSQGGTGRYEQYF.

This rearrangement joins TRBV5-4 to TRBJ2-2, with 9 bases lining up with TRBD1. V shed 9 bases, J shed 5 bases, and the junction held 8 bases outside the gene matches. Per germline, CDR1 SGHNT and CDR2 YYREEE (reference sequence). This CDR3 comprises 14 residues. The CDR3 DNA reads TGTGCCATCAAAGGGGGACAGGGAACCGGGGAGCTGTTTTTT. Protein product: CAIKGGQGTGELFF.

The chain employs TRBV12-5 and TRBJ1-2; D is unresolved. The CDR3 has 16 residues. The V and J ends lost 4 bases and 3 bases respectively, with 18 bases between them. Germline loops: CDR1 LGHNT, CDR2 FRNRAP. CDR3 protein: CASGSGPNSPDYGYTF. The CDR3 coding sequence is TGTGCTAGTGGTTCGGGCCCCAACTCCCCAGACTATGGCTACACCTTC.

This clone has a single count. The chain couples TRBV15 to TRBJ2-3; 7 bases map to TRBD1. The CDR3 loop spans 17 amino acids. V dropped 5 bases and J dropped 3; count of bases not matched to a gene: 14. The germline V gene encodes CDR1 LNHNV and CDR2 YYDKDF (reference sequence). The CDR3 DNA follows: TGTGCCACCAGCCGTGGGACAGATCAAACTCCGACAGATACGCAGTATTTT. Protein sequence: CATSRGTDQTPTDTQYF.

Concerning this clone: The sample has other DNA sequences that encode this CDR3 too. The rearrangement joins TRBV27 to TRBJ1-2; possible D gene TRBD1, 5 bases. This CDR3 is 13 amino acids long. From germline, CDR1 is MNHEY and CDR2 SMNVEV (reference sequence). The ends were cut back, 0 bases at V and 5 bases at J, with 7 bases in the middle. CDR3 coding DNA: TGTGCCAGCAGTTTATCAGAGGGGTATGGCTACACCTTC. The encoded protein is CASSLSEGYGYTF.

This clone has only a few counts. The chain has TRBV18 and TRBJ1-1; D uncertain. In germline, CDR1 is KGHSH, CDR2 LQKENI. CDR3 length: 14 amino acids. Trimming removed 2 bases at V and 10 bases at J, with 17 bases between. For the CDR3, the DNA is TGTGCCAGCTCACCATCTGATGCTCCGTGGGGAGCTTTCTTT. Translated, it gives CASSPSDAPWGAFF.

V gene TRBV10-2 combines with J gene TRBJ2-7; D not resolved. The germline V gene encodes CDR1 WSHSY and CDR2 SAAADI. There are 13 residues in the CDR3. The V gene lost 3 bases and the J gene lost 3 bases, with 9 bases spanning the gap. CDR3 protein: CASSDSHYYEQYF. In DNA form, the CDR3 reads TGCGCCAGCAGTGATTCACATTACTACGAGCAGTACTTC.

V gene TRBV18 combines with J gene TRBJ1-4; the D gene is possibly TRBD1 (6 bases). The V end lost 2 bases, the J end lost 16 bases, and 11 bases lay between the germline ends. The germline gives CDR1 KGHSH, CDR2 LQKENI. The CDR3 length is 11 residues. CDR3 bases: TGTGCCAGCTCACCAGGGGACATTCAGTTTTTT. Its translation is CASSPGDIQFF.

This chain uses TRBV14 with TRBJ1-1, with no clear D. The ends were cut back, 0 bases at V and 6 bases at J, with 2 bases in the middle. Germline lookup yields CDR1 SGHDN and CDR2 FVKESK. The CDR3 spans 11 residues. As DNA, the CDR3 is TGTGCCAGCAGCCAAGATGCTGAAGCTTTCTTT. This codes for CASSQDAEAFF.

DNA for the CDR3: TGTGCCAGCAGTAACAGGGGGGCCCAAGAGACCCAGTACTTC. Translated, it gives CASSNRGAQETQYF. The rearrangement joins TRBV27 to TRBJ2-5, with 8 bases matching TRBD1. There are 14 residues in the CDR3. Germline CDR1 reads MNHEY; CDR2 reads SMNVEV (reference sequence). V gave up 5 bases and J gave up 1 base; unmatched junction bases: 3.

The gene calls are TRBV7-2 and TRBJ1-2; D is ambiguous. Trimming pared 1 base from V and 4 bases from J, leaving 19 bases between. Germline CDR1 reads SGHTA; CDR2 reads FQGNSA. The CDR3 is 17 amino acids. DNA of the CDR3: TGTGCCAGCAGCTTAGAATCTGGACTCTCAGGAGGCTATGGCTACACCTTC. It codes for CASSLESGLSGGYGYTF.

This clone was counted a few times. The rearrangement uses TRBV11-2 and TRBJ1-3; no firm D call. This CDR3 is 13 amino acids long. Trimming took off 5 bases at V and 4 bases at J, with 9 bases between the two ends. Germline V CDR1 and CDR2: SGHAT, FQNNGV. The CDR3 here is CASSASAGNTIYF. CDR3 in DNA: TGTGCCAGCAGCGCGTCGGCGGGAAACACCATATATTTT.

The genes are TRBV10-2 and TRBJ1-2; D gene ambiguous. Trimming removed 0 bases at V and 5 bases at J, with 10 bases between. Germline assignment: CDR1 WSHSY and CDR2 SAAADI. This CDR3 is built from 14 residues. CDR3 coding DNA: TGCGCCAGCAGTGAGTCCGCCCGCGTATATGGCTACACCTTC. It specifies CASSESARVYGYTF.

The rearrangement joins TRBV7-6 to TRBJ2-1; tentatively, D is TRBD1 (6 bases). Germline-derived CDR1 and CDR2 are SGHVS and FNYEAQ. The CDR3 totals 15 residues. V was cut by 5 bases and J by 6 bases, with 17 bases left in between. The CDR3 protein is CASSRDLVGGNEQFF. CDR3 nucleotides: TGTGCCAGCAGCCGAGACTTAGTAGGGGGCAATGAGCAGTTCTTC.

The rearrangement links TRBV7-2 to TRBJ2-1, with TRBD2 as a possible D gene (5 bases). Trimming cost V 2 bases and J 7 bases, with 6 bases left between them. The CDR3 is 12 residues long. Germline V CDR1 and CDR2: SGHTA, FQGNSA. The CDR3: CASSLRGNEQFF. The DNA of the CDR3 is TGTGCCAGCAGCTTACGGGGAAATGAGCAGTTCTTC.

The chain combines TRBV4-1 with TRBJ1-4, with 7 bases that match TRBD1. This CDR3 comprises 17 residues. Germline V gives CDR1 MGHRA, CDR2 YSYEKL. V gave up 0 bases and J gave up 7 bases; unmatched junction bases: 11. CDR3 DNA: TGCGCCAGCAGCCAAGAAATAAGGCCACAGGGGAGTGAAAAACTGTTTTTT. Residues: CASSQEIRPQGSEKLFF.

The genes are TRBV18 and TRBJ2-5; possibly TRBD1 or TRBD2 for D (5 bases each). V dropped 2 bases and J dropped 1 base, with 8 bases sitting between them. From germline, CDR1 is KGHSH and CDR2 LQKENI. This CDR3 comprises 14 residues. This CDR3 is CASSPMGTQETQYF. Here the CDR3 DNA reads TGTGCCAGCTCACCAATGGGGACCCAAGAGACCCAGTACTTC.

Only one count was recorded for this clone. The CDR3: CASSVAGTGKGYTF. The CDR3 DNA reads TGTGCCAGCAGCGTGGCCGGGACAGGGAAAGGCTACACCTTC. V is TRBV9 and J is TRBJ1-2, with 9 bases matching TRBD1. V shed 2 bases, J shed 8 bases, and the junction held 7 bases outside the gene matches. There are 14 residues in the CDR3. Germline V gene data show CDR1 as SGDLS and CDR2 as YYNGEE.

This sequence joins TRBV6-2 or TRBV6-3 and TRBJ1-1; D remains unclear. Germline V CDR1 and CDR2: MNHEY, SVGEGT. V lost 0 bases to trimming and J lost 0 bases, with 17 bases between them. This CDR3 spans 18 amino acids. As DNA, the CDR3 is TGTGCCAGCAGTTACTCGATGCGACGGGCCATAATGAACACTGAAGCTTTCTTT. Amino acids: CASSYSMRRAIMNTEAFF.

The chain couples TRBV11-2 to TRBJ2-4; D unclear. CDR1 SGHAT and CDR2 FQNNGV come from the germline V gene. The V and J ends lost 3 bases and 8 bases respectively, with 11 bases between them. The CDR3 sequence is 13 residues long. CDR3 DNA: TGTGCCAGCAGCTTGGGCAGGCAGGACATTCAGTACTTC. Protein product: CASSLGRQDIQYF.